A selection of T cell receptor beta chains follows, all from one sample in a study of Ad26.COV2.S vaccination and SARS-CoV-2 variants. Profiled with immunoSEQ multiplex PCR; TCRdb holds only in-frame clones, not every one. In the table there are more than 300,000 clones, about 86% of which are singletons. The sample here was peripheral blood, taken in a trial of Ad26.COV2.S vaccine versus placebo. The origin of the receptors is a person between 18 and 65 years old who received the Ad26.COV2.S COVID-19 vaccine or a placebo. Each CDR3 is given with its conserved first and last residue. A D gene is named only where the DNA matches it firmly. Not all rows give a size; the values are once, few, many and, for expanded clones, a class.

CDR3 DNA	CDR3 protein	D gene	V gene	J gene	clone size
TGTGCCAGCAGCTCCACCCGACTAGCGGGCACTAGCACAGATACGCAGTATTTT	CASSSTRLAGTSTDTQYF	TRBD2	TRBV7-8	TRBJ2-3	NA
TGTGCCAGCAGCTTAGTCGGGCGGGGTTCGTCAGATACGCAGTATTTT	CASSLVGRGSSDTQYF	NA	TRBV7-2	TRBJ2-3	NA
TGTGCCAGCAGCCAAGTAGGGCTTTTAGCGGGGGGCCACTCTAGCACAGATACGCAGTATTTT	CASSQVGLLAGGHSSTDTQYF	TRBD2	TRBV3-1/TRBV3-2	TRBJ2-3	NA
TGTGCCAGCAGGGACAGCAATCAGCCCCAGCATTTT	CASRDSNQPQHF	NA	TRBV12-3/TRBV12-4	TRBJ1-5	NA
TGTGCCAGCAGTTACCGGCGGATGAGCTCCTACGAGCAGTACTTC	CASSYRRMSSYEQYF	NA	TRBV6-2/TRBV6-3	TRBJ2-7	NA
TGCGCCAGCAGCTTAGGACTAGGGGGAAGGTATGGCTACACCTTC	CASSLGLGGRYGYTF	NA	TRBV5-1	TRBJ1-2	NA
TGTGCCAGCTCCCTGCGATGGGGGCGGAACACCGGGGAGCTGTTTTTT	CASSLRWGRNTGELFF	NA	TRBV18	TRBJ2-2	NA
TGTGCCAGCAGTCGGGGGTTGGGGAACACTGAAGCTTTCTTT	CASSRGLGNTEAFF	NA	TRBV5-6	TRBJ1-1	NA
TGTGCCAGCTCACCCCGAGGGGATCAGCCCCAGCATTTT	CASSPRGDQPQHF	NA	TRBV18	TRBJ1-5	NA
TGTGCCAGTAGTATACAGGACAACCAAGAGACCCAGTACTTC	CASSIQDNQETQYF	NA	TRBV19	TRBJ2-5	NA
TGTGCCAGCAGTTCGCTCGGTTGGCGGGCCCTGGGGGAGCTGTTTTTT	CASSSLGWRALGELFF	NA	TRBV6-2/TRBV6-3	TRBJ2-2	once
TGTGCCAGCAGCTTGGAGGGACCGGATTTAGGCTACACCTTC	CASSLEGPDLGYTF	NA	TRBV5-4	TRBJ1-2	NA
TGCGCCAGCAGCTTGGATGGAGCTAAGGATTCACCCCTCCACTTT	CASSLDGAKDSPLHF	NA	TRBV5-1	TRBJ1-6	once
TGTGCCAGCAGTCAAGGTTATAGCAATCAGCCCCAGCATTTT	CASSQGYSNQPQHF	NA	TRBV6-2/TRBV6-3	TRBJ1-5	NA
TGTGCCAGCTCACCAGCCATCCACGAGCAGTACTTC	CASSPAIHEQYF	NA	TRBV18	TRBJ2-7	once
TGTGCCAGCAGTTACTCGACAGGCAATGGAAACACCATATATTTT	CASSYSTGNGNTIYF	NA	TRBV6-5	TRBJ1-3	NA
TGTGCCAGCAGCTTTAGCGGTAGCACAGATACGCAGTATTTT	CASSFSGSTDTQYF	NA	TRBV9	TRBJ2-3	NA